This T cell receptor beta chain emerged from a study of T cells in Graves' hyperthyroidism and ophthalmopathy. General study results and limits: Model predictions of ophthalmopathy came a median around 7.1 months before onset.

Regarding this clonotype: No antigen is known for it. A clone one base away is much larger, so this may be a read error.

Regions amplified from RNA transcripts were the TCR beta CDR3 regions. An initial round of RT-PCR targeting the TCR CDR3 relied on the HTBI primer set. MiXCR, applied by TCRdb to the multiplex PCR reads, yields one record per CDR3 protein. Of 220,000 or so distinct CDR3 sequences listed, 16% are singletons. This TCR was recovered from a woman between 18 and 29 years old with Graves' ophthalmopathy. Sequences were obtained from blood.

The CDR3 coding sequence is TGTGCCAGCAGCCCTAGTCCCGGGACAGCGCCGATCACTGAAGCTTTCTTT. It specifies CASSPSPGTAPITEAFF. The chain carries TRBV14 and TRBJ1-1, with 7 nucleotides matching TRBD1. Germline CDR1 reads SGHDN; CDR2 reads FVKESK. This CDR3 is 17 amino acids long. The V gene end was trimmed by 4 bases and the J gene end by 4 bases; junction bases not matched to a gene: 15. Complete variable domain (other parts from reference TRBV14 and TRBJ1-1): EAGVTQFPSHSVIEKGQTVTLRCDPISGHDNLYWYRRVMGKEIKFLLHFVKESKQDESGMPNNRFLAERTGGTYSTLKVQPAELEDSGVYFCASSPSPGTAPITEAFFGQGTRLTVV.